The 16 T cell receptor beta chains presented below share a single source sample, sequenced in a study of blood T cells in healthy people across ages. Then a second PCR, running about 6 to 11 cycles, was carried out with a sample-barcoded 5' primer and a J-beta primer mix. In TCRdb, the 5' RACE reads were re-called with MiXCR into one record per CDR3 protein. Here the sample spans fewer than 700,000 distinct CDR3 sequences, around half being singletons. Sample: blood. The receptors were sampled from an older man in good health.

The V call is TRBV2, the J call TRBJ2-1; 8 bases line up with TRBD2. The CDR3 loop spans 14 amino acids. Germline CDR1 reads SNHLY; CDR2 reads FYNNEI. J was trimmed by 4 bases and V by 9 bases; bases with no gene match: 8. CDR3: CASGTSGLYNEQFF. DNA of the CDR3: TGTGCCAGTGGAACTAGCGGACTTTACAATGAGCAGTTCTTC.

This sequence joins TRBV20-1 and TRBJ1-4; 9 nucleotides align to TRBD1. This CDR3 comprises 15 residues. V gave up 1 base and J gave up 7 bases; unmatched junction bases: 7. Germline V CDR1 and CDR2: DFQATT, SNEGSKA (reference sequence). CDR3 nucleotide sequence: TGCAGTGCTAGAGGAGGACAGGGGTTTAGTGAAAAACTGTTTTTT. This gives the protein CSARGGQGFSEKLFF.

This chain connects TRBV5-6 to TRBJ2-7; D is unresolved. V was cut by 4 bases and J by 2 bases, with 13 bases left in between. The germline V gene encodes CDR1 SGHDT and CDR2 YYEEEE. The CDR3 loop spans 14 amino acids. The CDR3 sequence: CASSLLGHPYEQYV. As DNA, the CDR3 is TGTGCCAGCAGCCTCCTGGGTCACCCCTACGAGCAGTACGTC.

The genes are TRBV6-2 or TRBV6-3 and TRBJ2-1, with D maybe TRBD2 (7 bases). Germline CDR1 MNHEY, CDR2 SVGEGT. V lost 5 bases to trimming and J lost 6 bases, with 17 bases between them. This CDR3 has 15 residues. DNA of the CDR3: TGTGCCAGCAGTCTTAGGGGGGGAATGGCCAATGAGCAGTTCTTC. It yields the protein CASSLRGGMANEQFF.

This chain connects TRBV7-3 to TRBJ2-1; the match to TRBD1 covers 8 bases. J lost 4 bases, V lost 5 bases, and 7 bases had no gene match. The CDR3 covers 15 residues. CDR1 and CDR2 (germline): SGHTA, FQGTGA. The CDR3 bases are TGTGCCAGCAGCCCTAGACGGACAGGGTACAATGAGCAGTTCTTC. This encodes CASSPRRTGYNEQFF. The whole variable domain, filled in from reference TRBV7-3 and TRBJ2-1, reads GAGVSQTPSNKVTEKGKYVELRCDPISGHTALYWYRQSLGQGPEFLIYFQGTGAADDSGLPNDRFFAVRPEGSVSTLKIQRTERGDSAVYLCASSPRRTGYNEQFFGPGTRLTVL.

The gene calls are TRBV7-9 and TRBJ1-1, with TRBD1 matching over 7 bases. Germline V gene lookup returns CDR1 SEHNR and CDR2 FQNEAQ (reference sequence). V lost 5 bases, J lost 9 bases, and 9 bases stayed unmatched. The CDR3 length is 13 residues. The CDR3 protein is CASSTGDGGKAFF. The CDR3 region has the DNA TGTGCCAGCAGCACAGGGGACGGGGGAAAAGCTTTCTTT.

A remark on this clonotype: Given a much more abundant clone one base away, this may be a read error. This rearrangement joins TRBV5-4 to TRBJ1-2; D gene uncertain. Germline CDR1 reads SGHNT; CDR2 reads YYREEE (reference sequence). CDR3 size: 13 residues. The ends were cut back, 4 bases at V and 5 bases at J, with 12 bases in the middle. The CDR3 nucleotides read TGTGCCAGCAGCGTGGACGGAGAATATGGCTACACCTTC. Its translation: CASSVDGEYGYTF.

The chain uses TRBV28 and TRBJ2-5; D is perhaps TRBD1 or TRBD2 (5 bases each). With 4 bases removed from V and 3 bases from J, the gap between germline ends came to 15 bases. CDR1 is MDHEN and CDR2 is SYDVKM in the germline V gene. The CDR3 loop spans 15 amino acids. CDR3 coding DNA: TGTGCCAGCAGTTCCGGGGCCACTTCCAAAGAGACCCAGTACTTC. This encodes CASSSGATSKETQYF. The full variable domain, completed using reference TRBV28 and TRBJ2-5, is DVKVTQSSRYLVKRTGEKVFLECVQDMDHENMFWYRQDPGLGLRLIYFSYDVKMKEKGDIPEGYSVSREKKERFSLILESASTNQTSMYLCASSSGATSKETQYFGPGTRLLVL.

This clonotype was seen a single time. The chain couples TRBV14 to TRBJ2-2; the D is unclear. V was clipped by 4 bases and J by 7 bases, with 7 bases between them. CDR3 length: 12 amino acids. In germline, CDR1 is SGHDN, CDR2 FVKESK. CDR3: CASSLTVGELFF. CDR3 coding DNA: TGTGCCAGCAGCCTAACGGTCGGGGAGCTGTTTTTT.

The chain recombines TRBV20-1 with TRBJ2-7, with 8 bases lining up with TRBD2. Judging by the DNA end, TRBJ2-5 fits better; the J call may be wrong. The CDR3 loop spans 15 amino acids. Per the germline V gene, CDR1 is DFQATT and CDR2 is SNEGSKA (reference sequence). CDR3 sequence (DNA): TGCAGTGCTAGAGATGGGCGGGAGGCTCGAGAGACCCAGTACTTC. Translation gives CSARDGREARETQYF.

This clonotype was counted a few times. The chain uses TRBV6-2 or TRBV6-3 and TRBJ1-1, with D possibly being TRBD1 (5 bases). Germline assignment: CDR1 MNHEY and CDR2 SVGEGT. Trimming took 2 bases from V and 1 from J, leaving 17 bases between them. The CDR3 extends over 17 amino acids. CDR3 loop: CASSYPRGGGRNTEAFF. In nucleotides, the CDR3 is TGTGCCAGCAGTTACCCCCGGGGCGGGGGTCGGAACACTGAAGCTTTCTTT.

The CDR3 loop reads CASSVATSDRGQGANVLTF. The CDR3 DNA sequence: TGTGCCAGCAGCGTAGCTACGTCGGACAGGGGGCAAGGGGCCAACGTCCTGACTTTC. The gene calls are TRBV9 and TRBJ2-6; TRBD1 aligns across 11 bases. Germline CDR1 is SGDLS and CDR2 is YYNGEE. This CDR3 is built from 19 residues. Trimming removed 0 bases from V and 4 bases from J; junction bases left unmatched: 9.

Of note for this clonotype: A read error may account for a junction end that differs from germline. V usage is TRBV29-1 and J usage is TRBJ2-7; TRBD2 matches at 8 bases. The V gene's germline CDR1 is SQVTM and CDR2 ANQGSEA. The CDR3 sequence is 13 residues long. This CDR3 reads CGVLAGGTHEQYF. The CDR3 bases are TGCGGCGTTTTGGCGGGAGGTACCCACGAGCAGTACTTC.

This chain joins TRBV9 and TRBJ2-2; no clear D. The germline V gene has CDR1 SGDLS and CDR2 YYNGEE. V was cut by 4 bases and J by 0 bases, with 10 bases left in between. There are 15 residues in the CDR3. CDR3: CASSQGYANTGELFF. The CDR3 region has the DNA TGTGCCAGCAGCCAAGGCTACGCGAACACCGGGGAGCTGTTTTTT.

The rearrangement joins TRBV3-1 to TRBJ1-1; D remains ambiguous. Germline V gives CDR1 LGHDT, CDR2 YNNKEL (reference sequence). The CDR3 is 14 residues long. V lost 4 bases, J lost 1 base, and 10 bases lay in between. The CDR3 spells CASSPSQKNTEAFF. CDR3 nucleotide sequence: TGTGCCAGCAGCCCCTCCCAGAAGAACACTGAAGCTTTCTTT. Combining the CDR3 with reference TRBV3-1 and TRBJ1-1 gives the whole variable domain DTAVSQTPKYLVTQMGNDKSIKCEQNLGHDTMYWYKQDSKKFLKIMFSYNNKELIINETVPNRFSPKSPDKAHLNLHINSLELGDSAVYFCASSPSQKNTEAFFGQGTRLTVV.

The chain employs TRBV5-4 and TRBJ2-5, with 12 bases that match TRBD1. Germline trimming cut 3 bases from V and 4 bases from J; bases unmatched to any gene: 13. The CDR3 has 18 amino acids. The germline V gene has CDR1 SGHNT and CDR2 YYREEE (reference sequence). The CDR3 spells CASSSALSGTGGAETQYF. The CDR3 DNA reads TGTGCCAGCAGCTCGGCCCTGTCCGGGACAGGGGGCGCAGAGACCCAGTACTTC.